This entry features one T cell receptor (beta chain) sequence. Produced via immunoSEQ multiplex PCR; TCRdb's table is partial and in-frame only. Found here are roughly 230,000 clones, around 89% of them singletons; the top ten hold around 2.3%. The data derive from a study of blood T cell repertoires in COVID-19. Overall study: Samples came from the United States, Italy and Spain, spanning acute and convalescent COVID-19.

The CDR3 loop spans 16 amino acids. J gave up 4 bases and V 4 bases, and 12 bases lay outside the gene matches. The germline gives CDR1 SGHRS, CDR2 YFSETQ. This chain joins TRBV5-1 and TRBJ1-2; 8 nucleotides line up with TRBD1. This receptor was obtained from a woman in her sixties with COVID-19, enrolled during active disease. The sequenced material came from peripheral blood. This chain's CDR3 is CASSRGARQGIYGYTF. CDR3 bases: TGCGCCAGCAGCAGGGGAGCCCGACAGGGGATCTATGGCTACACCTTC.